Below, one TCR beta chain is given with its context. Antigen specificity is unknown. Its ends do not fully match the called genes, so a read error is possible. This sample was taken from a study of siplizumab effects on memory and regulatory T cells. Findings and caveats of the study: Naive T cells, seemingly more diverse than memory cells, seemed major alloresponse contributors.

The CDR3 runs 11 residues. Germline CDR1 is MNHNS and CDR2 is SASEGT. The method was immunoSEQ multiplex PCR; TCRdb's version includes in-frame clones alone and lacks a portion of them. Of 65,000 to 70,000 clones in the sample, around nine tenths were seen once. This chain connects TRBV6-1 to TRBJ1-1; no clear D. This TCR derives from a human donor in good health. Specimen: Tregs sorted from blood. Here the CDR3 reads CASSEGGGQNF. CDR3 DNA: TGTGCCAGCAGTGAAGGGGGTGGGCAAAACTTT.